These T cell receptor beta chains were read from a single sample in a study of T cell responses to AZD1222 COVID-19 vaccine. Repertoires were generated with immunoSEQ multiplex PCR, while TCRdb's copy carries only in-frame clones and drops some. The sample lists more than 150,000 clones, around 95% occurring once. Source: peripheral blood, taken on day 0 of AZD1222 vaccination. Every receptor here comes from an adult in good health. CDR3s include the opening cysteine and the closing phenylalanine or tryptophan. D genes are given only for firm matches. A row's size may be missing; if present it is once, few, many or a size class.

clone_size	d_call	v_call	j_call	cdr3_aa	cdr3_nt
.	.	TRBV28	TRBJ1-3	CASSLIAGNTIYF	TGTGCCAGCAGTTTGATCGCTGGAAACACCATATATTTT
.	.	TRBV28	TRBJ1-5	CASSLANQPQHF	TGTGCCAGCAGTTTAGCTAATCAGCCCCAGCATTTT
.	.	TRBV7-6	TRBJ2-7	CASSPDGYEQYF	TGTGCCAGCAGCCCGGACGGCTACGAGCAGTACTTC
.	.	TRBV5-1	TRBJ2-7	CASSLEGDASYEQYF	TGCGCCAGCAGCTTGGAAGGGGACGCCTCATACGAGCAGTACTTC
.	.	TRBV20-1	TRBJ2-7	CSASWRDTSSYEQYF	TGCAGTGCTAGTTGGAGAGACACGAGCTCCTACGAGCAGTACTTC
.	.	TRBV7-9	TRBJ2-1	CASSRPGSNEQFF	TGTGCCAGCAGCCGTCCAGGGTCCAATGAGCAGTTCTTC
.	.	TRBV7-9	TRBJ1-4	CASSLAQGTNEKLFF	TGTGCCAGCAGCTTAGCACAGGGCACTAATGAAAAACTGTTTTTT
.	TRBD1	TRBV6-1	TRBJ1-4	CASSEATGAALTKKLFF	TGTGCCAGCAGTGAAGCGACAGGGGCCGCCCTTACTAAAAAACTGTTTTTT
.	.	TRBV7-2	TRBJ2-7	CASSTLASSYEQYF	TGTGCCAGCAGCACGCTGGCAAGCTCCTACGAGCAGTACTTC
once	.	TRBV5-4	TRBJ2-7	CASSPGPDYEQYF	TGTGCCAGCAGCCCGGGACCCGACTACGAGCAGTACTTC
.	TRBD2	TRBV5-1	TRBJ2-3	CASSPSGRGGDTQYF	TGCGCCAGCAGCCCGAGCGGGAGAGGGGGAGATACGCAGTATTTT
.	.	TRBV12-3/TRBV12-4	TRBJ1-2	CASSYRDQGYTF	TGTGCCAGCAGTTACAGGGATCAAGGCTACACCTTC
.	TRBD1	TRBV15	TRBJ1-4	CATSSSDRGNEKLFF	TGTGCCACCAGCAGCTCGGACAGGGGGAATGAAAAACTGTTTTTT
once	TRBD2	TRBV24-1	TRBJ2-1	CATSDGGFSYNEQFF	TGTGCCACCAGCGACGGGGGGTTTTCCTACAATGAGCAGTTCTTC
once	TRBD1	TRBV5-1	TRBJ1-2	CASSSPRDRGRRGYTF	TGCGCCAGCAGCTCGCCCCGGGACAGGGGGCGAAGAGGCTACACCTTC
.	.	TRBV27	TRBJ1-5	CASSALKGNQPQHF	TGTGCCAGCAGTGCTTTAAAGGGAAATCAGCCCCAGCATTTT
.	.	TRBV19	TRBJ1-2	CASSIGGDYGYTF	TGTGCCAGTAGTATTGGGGGGGACTATGGCTACACCTTC
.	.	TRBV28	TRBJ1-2	CASSFPDGLNGYTF	TGTGCCAGCAGTTTCCCGGACGGACTGAATGGCTACACCTTC
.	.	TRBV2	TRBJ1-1	CASKAMENTEAFF	TGTGCCAGCAAAGCGATGGAGAACACTGAAGCTTTCTTT
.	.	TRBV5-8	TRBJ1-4	CASMYVGISEKLFF	TGTGCCAGCATGTACGTAGGGATTAGTGAAAAACTGTTTTTT
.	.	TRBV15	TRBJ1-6	CATSRGLGGRDSPLHF	TGTGCCACCAGCAGAGGCCTCGGGGGCCGTGATTCACCCCTCCACTTT
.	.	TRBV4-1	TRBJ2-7	CASSQAERGSYEQYF	TGCGCCAGCAGCCAAGCGGAGAGAGGGTCCTACGAGCAGTACTTC
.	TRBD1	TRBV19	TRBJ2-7	CASSMGQGGKYEQYF	TGTGCCAGTAGTATGGGACAGGGTGGTAAGTACGAGCAGTACTTC
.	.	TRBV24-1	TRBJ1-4	CATSEGFDEKLFF	TGTGCCACCAGTGAGGGGTTTGATGAAAAACTGTTTTTT
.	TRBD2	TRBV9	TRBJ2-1	CASSVGGGSSYNEQFF	TGTGCCAGCAGCGTAGGGGGCGGGAGCTCCTACAATGAGCAGTTCTTC
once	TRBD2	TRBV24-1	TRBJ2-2	CATSDSGTSGNTGELFF	TGTGCCACCAGTGATTCCGGGACTAGCGGAAACACCGGGGAGCTGTTTTTT
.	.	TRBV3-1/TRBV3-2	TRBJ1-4	CASSLRQQSREKLFF	TGTGCCAGCAGCCTCAGACAACAATCCAGGGAAAAACTGTTTTTT
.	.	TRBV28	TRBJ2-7	CASSTRVRTRGEQYF	TGTGCCAGCAGCACCAGGGTCAGGACGAGGGGCGAGCAGTACTTC
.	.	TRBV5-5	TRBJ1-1	CASSFGLPLEAFF	TGTGCCAGCAGCTTTGGTCTCCCCTTAGAAGCTTTCTTT
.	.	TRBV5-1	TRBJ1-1	CASSQQGNTEAFF	TGCGCCAGCAGCCAACAGGGGAACACTGAAGCTTTCTTT
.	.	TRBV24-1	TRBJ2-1	CATSGQYNEQFF	TGTGCCACCAGTGGACAGTACAATGAGCAGTTCTTC
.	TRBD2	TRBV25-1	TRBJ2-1	CASSGGSSGGYNEQFF	TGTGCCAGCAGTGGGGGATCTAGCGGGGGTTACAATGAGCAGTTCTTC
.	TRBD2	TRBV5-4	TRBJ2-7	CASSKPGLGVSGSYEQYF	TGTGCCAGCAGTAAACCGGGACTAGGGGTTTCAGGGTCCTACGAGCAGTACTTC
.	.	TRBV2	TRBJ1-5	CASGTRVNQPQHF	TGTGCCAGCGGGACTCGGGTGAATCAGCCCCAGCATTTT
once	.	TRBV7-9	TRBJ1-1	CASSPRGEGTEAFF	TGTGCCAGCAGCCCCCGGGGGGAAGGCACTGAAGCTTTCTTT
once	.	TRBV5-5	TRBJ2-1	CASSLLALPLYNEQFF	TGTGCCAGCAGCTTGCTCGCGCTCCCCCTCTACAATGAGCAGTTCTTC
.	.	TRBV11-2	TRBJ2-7	CASSLSRLYEQYF	TGTGCCAGCAGCTTATCCAGACTCTACGAGCAGTACTTC
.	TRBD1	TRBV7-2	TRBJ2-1	CASSYDRGLGEQFF	TGTGCCAGCAGCTACGACAGGGGGCTTGGTGAGCAGTTCTTC
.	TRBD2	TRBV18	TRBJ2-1	CASSQRDSYNEQFF	TGTGCCAGCTCGCAGCGGGACTCCTACAATGAGCAGTTCTTC
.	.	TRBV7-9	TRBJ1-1	CASSLAPDTYTEAFF	TGTGCCAGCAGCTTAGCCCCTGACACGTACACTGAAGCTTTCTTT
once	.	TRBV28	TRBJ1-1	CASTAAGLNTEAFF	TGTGCCAGCACAGCTGCGGGGCTGAACACTGAAGCTTTCTTT
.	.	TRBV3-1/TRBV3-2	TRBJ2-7	CASARQGYEQYF	TGTGCCAGCGCTCGCCAAGGCTACGAGCAGTACTTC
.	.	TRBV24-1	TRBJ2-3	CATSDFGGATDTQYF	TGTGCCACCAGTGATTTCGGCGGGGCGACAGATACGCAGTATTTT
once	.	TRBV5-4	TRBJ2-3	CASSFQGSGGDTQYF	TGTGCCAGCAGCTTTCAAGGGTCAGGTGGAGATACGCAGTATTTT
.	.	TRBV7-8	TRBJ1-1	CASSLGDANTEAFF	TGTGCCAGCAGCTTAGGCGACGCGAACACTGAAGCTTTCTTT
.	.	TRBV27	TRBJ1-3	CASSLTPGTGNTIYF	TGTGCCAGCAGTTTAACCCCGGGGACGGGAAACACCATATATTTT
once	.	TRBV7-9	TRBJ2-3	CASSPLRGASTDTQYF	TGTGCCAGCAGCCCCCTGCGAGGGGCGAGCACAGATACGCAGTATTTT
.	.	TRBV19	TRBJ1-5	CASSPRVFQPQHF	TGTGCCAGTAGTCCAAGGGTTTTCCAGCCCCAGCATTTT
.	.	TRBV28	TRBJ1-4	CACGRGNEKLFF	TGTGCCTGCGGAAGAGGGAATGAAAAACTGTTTTTT
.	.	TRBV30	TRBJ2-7	CAWSSRGYEQYF	TGTGCCTGGAGCTCCAGGGGATACGAGCAGTACTTC
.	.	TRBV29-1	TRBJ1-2	CSVEDRRQKSGGYTF	TGCAGCGTTGAAGATCGCCGACAGAAGTCCGGGGGCTACACCTTC
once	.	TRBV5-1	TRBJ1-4	CASSLWDGTNEKLFF	TGCGCCAGCAGCCTATGGGATGGAACTAATGAAAAACTGTTTTTT
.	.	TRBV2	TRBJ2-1	CATSPSTVSYNEQFF	TGTGCCACCTCGCCGTCTACCGTATCCTACAATGAGCAGTTCTTC